Listed below are T cell receptor beta chains from one sample, sequenced in a study of patients and donors after allogeneic stem cell transplantation. TCRdb recomputed calls from the RT-PCR reads with MiXCR, one row per CDR3 protein. The data hold about 150,000 distinct CDR3 sequences, with approximately 25% observed a single time. The sequenced sample consisted of blood, either unsorted or a sorted T cell fraction (not recorded which). Receptor source: a human donor who was either an allogeneic HSCT recipient or a stem cell or donor lymphocyte infusion donor (not recorded which). It is not recorded whose cells these are; they may come from a transplant donor. Each CDR3 is given with its conserved first and last residue. The order of the fields is V gene, D gene, J gene, clone size, CDR3 DNA, CDR3 protein. A D gene is named only where the DNA matches it firmly. Size is stated for part of the rows, as once, few or many counts, or as a class when the clone is expanded.

v_gene: TRBV30
d_gene: -
j_gene: TRBJ1-1
abundance: -
CDR3nt: TGTGCCTGGAGTTTAGGGGAATTGAACACTGAAGCTTTCTTT
CDR3aa: CAWSLGELNTEAFF

v_gene: TRBV10-3
d_gene: -
j_gene: TRBJ1-2
abundance: many
CDR3nt: TGTGCCATCAGTATATCGACAGGCGACCTAAACTATGGCTACACCTTC
CDR3aa: CAISISTGDLNYGYTF

v_gene: TRBV12-3/TRBV12-4
d_gene: TRBD1
j_gene: TRBJ2-5
abundance: -
CDR3nt: TGTGCCAGCAGTTTGGTGGGACAGAAAGAGACCCAGTACTTC
CDR3aa: CASSLVGQKETQYF

v_gene: TRBV5-8
d_gene: -
j_gene: TRBJ2-4
abundance: few
CDR3nt: TGTGCCAGCAGCTTGGCCGGAGGAGAGGGCCCGGGGTGGAACATTCAGTACTTC
CDR3aa: CASSLAGGEGPGWNIQYF

v_gene: TRBV7-2
d_gene: -
j_gene: TRBJ1-5
abundance: few
CDR3nt: TGTGCCAGCAGCTTACGCGCGGGAGCGAGCAATCAGCCCCAGCATTTT
CDR3aa: CASSLRAGASNQPQHF

v_gene: TRBV12-3/TRBV12-4
d_gene: -
j_gene: TRBJ2-2
abundance: -
CDR3nt: TGTGCCAGCAGTTTAAATGGCCACCCGACCGGGGAGCTGTTTTTT
CDR3aa: CASSLNGHPTGELFF

v_gene: TRBV12-3/TRBV12-4
d_gene: TRBD2
j_gene: TRBJ2-1
abundance: few
CDR3nt: TGTGCCAGCAGATCCCTAGCGGGAGGGGGTGAGCAGTTCTTC
CDR3aa: CASRSLAGGGEQFF

v_gene: TRBV14
d_gene: -
j_gene: TRBJ2-7
abundance: -
CDR3nt: TGTGCCAGCAGCCAACTCCGGAGCTCCTACGAGCAGTACTTC
CDR3aa: CASSQLRSSYEQYF

v_gene: TRBV14
d_gene: -
j_gene: TRBJ1-2
abundance: few
CDR3nt: TGTGCCAGCAGCCAAGGGTTTACCTATGGCTACACCTTC
CDR3aa: CASSQGFTYGYTF

v_gene: TRBV2
d_gene: TRBD1
j_gene: TRBJ1-5
abundance: many
CDR3nt: TGTGCCAGCAGTGATAACGGAGACAGGGCTAGCAATCAGCCCCAGCATTTT
CDR3aa: CASSDNGDRASNQPQHF

v_gene: TRBV12-3/TRBV12-4
d_gene: -
j_gene: TRBJ1-4
abundance: -
CDR3nt: TGTGCCAGCAAAGGAGAGCTTAGTGAAAAACTGTTTTTT
CDR3aa: CASKGELSEKLFF

v_gene: TRBV27
d_gene: -
j_gene: TRBJ1-2
abundance: few
CDR3nt: TGTGCCAGCAGTACTACACCCGGGGGGCCCTATGGCTACACCTTC
CDR3aa: CASSTTPGGPYGYTF

v_gene: TRBV20-1
d_gene: -
j_gene: TRBJ1-6
abundance: few
CDR3nt: TGCAGTGCTAGAGGGGACTCGATTAATTCACCCCTCCACTTT
CDR3aa: CSARGDSINSPLHF

v_gene: TRBV6-2/TRBV6-3
d_gene: TRBD1
j_gene: TRBJ1-1
abundance: -
CDR3nt: TGTGCCAGCAGTTACGATGGTTGGACAGGGCTGAACACTGAAGCTTTCTTT
CDR3aa: CASSYDGWTGLNTEAFF

v_gene: TRBV4-2
d_gene: -
j_gene: TRBJ1-2
abundance: -
CDR3nt: TGTGCCAGCAGCCCGACGGACCGCCTGGGCTATGGCTACACCTTC
CDR3aa: CASSPTDRLGYGYTF

v_gene: TRBV6-6
d_gene: -
j_gene: TRBJ2-5
abundance: -
CDR3nt: TGTGCCACCAACCCCATGAGCCAGGCTCAAGAGACCCAGTACTTC
CDR3aa: CATNPMSQAQETQYF

v_gene: TRBV27
d_gene: TRBD1
j_gene: TRBJ1-2
abundance: -
CDR3nt: TGTGCCAGCCGCGAGGGGGCCTATGGCTACACCTTC
CDR3aa: CASREGAYGYTF

v_gene: TRBV18
d_gene: -
j_gene: TRBJ1-1
abundance: few
CDR3nt: TGTGCCAGCTCCCGCGGAGGAGGGGGGAACACTGAAGCTTTCTTT
CDR3aa: CASSRGGGGNTEAFF

v_gene: TRBV4-2
d_gene: -
j_gene: TRBJ2-5
abundance: -
CDR3nt: TGTGCCAGCAGCCAAGATTCAGACTACCCAGAGACCCAGTACTTC
CDR3aa: CASSQDSDYPETQYF

v_gene: TRBV5-1
d_gene: -
j_gene: TRBJ2-2
abundance: -
CDR3nt: TGCGCCAGCAGCTTACGGATCGATAACACCGGGGAGCTGTTTTTT
CDR3aa: CASSLRIDNTGELFF

v_gene: TRBV7-8
d_gene: -
j_gene: TRBJ1-1
abundance: few
CDR3nt: TGTGCCAGCAGCCTGACAGAAAAGCGTCTGGGGGACACTGAAGCTTTCTTT
CDR3aa: CASSLTEKRLGDTEAFF

v_gene: TRBV7-9
d_gene: -
j_gene: TRBJ2-1
abundance: -
CDR3nt: TGTGCCAGCAGCTTAGCTAGGCGGGGACTTCAGCCTAATTCCTACAATGAGCAGTTCTTC
CDR3aa: CASSLARRGLQPNSYNEQFF

v_gene: TRBV27
d_gene: TRBD1
j_gene: TRBJ2-5
abundance: -
CDR3nt: TGTGCCAGTCGAGGGTGGACAGGGAATGGAGAGACCCAGTACTTC
CDR3aa: CASRGWTGNGETQYF

v_gene: TRBV12-5
d_gene: TRBD2
j_gene: TRBJ2-1
abundance: -
CDR3nt: TGTGCTAGTGGTCCAACTAGCGGGAGCTCAAATGAGCAGTTCTTC
CDR3aa: CASGPTSGSSNEQFF

v_gene: TRBV6-5
d_gene: -
j_gene: TRBJ1-5
abundance: -
CDR3nt: TGTGCCAGCAGATCGCAGGGTTGGCGCAAGACCCAGCATTTT
CDR3aa: CASRSQGWRKTQHF

v_gene: TRBV3-1
d_gene: -
j_gene: TRBJ2-1
abundance: few
CDR3nt: TGTGCCAGCAGCCAAGCTCGAGACAGACCCTACAATGAGCAGTTCTTC
CDR3aa: CASSQARDRPYNEQFF

v_gene: TRBV20-1
d_gene: -
j_gene: TRBJ1-5
abundance: once
CDR3nt: TGCAGTGCTAGCAAGGAGGGATTCCTCGATCAGCCCCAGCATTTT
CDR3aa: CSASKEGFLDQPQHF

v_gene: TRBV7-3
d_gene: -
j_gene: TRBJ1-1
abundance: -
CDR3nt: TGTGCCAGCAGCTTTTACGGTGACACTGAAGCTTTCTTT
CDR3aa: CASSFYGDTEAFF

v_gene: TRBV11-2
d_gene: -
j_gene: TRBJ1-1
abundance: few
CDR3nt: TGTGCCAGCAGCTTAGGAATTGGAGCGGAAGCTTTCTTT
CDR3aa: CASSLGIGAEAFF

v_gene: TRBV20-1
d_gene: -
j_gene: TRBJ2-3
abundance: -
CDR3nt: TGCAGTGCCGTGTTCGGAACCACAGATACGCAGTATTTT
CDR3aa: CSAVFGTTDTQYF